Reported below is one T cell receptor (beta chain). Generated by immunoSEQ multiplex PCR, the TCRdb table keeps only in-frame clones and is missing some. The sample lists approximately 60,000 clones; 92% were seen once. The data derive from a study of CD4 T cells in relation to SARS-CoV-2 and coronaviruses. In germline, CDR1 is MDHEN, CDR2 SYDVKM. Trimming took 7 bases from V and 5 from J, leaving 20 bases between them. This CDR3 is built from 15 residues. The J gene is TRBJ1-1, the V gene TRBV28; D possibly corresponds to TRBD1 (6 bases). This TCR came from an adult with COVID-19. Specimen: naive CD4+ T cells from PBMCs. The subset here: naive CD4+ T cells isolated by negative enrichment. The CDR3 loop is CASINPRGAWTEAFF. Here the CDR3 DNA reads TGTGCCAGCATCAACCCGCGGGGGGCTTGGACTGAAGCTTTCTTT.